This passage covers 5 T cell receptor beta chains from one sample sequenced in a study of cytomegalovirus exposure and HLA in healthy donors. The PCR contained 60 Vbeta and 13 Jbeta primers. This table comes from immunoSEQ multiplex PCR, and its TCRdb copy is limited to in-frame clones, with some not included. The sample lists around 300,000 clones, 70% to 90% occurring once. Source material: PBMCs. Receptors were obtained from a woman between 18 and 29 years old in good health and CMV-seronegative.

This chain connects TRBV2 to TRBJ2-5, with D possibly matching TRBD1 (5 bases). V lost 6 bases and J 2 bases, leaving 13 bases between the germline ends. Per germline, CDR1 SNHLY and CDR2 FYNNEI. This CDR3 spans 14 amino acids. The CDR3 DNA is TGTGCCAGCAGAATGGACAACATACAAGAGACCCAGTACTTC. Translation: CASRMDNIQETQYF.

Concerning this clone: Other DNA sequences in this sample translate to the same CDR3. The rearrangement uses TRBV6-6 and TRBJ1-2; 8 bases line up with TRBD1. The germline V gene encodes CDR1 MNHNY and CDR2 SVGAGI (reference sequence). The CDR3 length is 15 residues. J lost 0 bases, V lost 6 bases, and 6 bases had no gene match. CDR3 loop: CASSPRTGSNYGYTF. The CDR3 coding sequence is TGTGCCAGCAGCCCCCGGACAGGGTCTAACTATGGCTACACCTTC.

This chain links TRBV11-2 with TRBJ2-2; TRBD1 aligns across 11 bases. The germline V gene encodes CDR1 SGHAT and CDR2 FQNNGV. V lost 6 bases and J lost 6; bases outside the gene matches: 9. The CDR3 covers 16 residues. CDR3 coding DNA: TGTGCCAGCAGGAGAAGGGGACAGGGGGAGGCCGGGGAGCTGTTTTTT. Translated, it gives CASRRRGQGEAGELFF.

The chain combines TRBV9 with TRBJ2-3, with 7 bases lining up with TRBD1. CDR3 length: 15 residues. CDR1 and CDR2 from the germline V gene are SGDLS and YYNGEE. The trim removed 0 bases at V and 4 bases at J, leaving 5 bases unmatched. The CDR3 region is CASSVEGARPDTQYF. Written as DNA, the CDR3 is TGTGCCAGCAGCGTAGAGGGGGCCCGCCCAGATACGCAGTATTTT.

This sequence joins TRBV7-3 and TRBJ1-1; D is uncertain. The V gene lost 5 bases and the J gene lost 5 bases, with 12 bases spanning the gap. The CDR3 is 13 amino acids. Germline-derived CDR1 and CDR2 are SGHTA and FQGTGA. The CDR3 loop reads CASSATGRTEAFF. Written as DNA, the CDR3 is TGTGCCAGCAGCGCAACGGGGAGAACTGAAGCTTTCTTT.